This T cell receptor beta chain stems from a study of blood T cells in healthy people across ages. Whole-study findings and limits: Both higher diversity and more naive CD4+ cells marked long-lived donors when set against aged donors. A roughly linear age-dependent decrease characterized TCR beta diversity per million T cells.

The donors, all healthy, were Caucasians living in Russia, aged roughly 6 to 100. A second about 6 to 12 cycle PCR used barcoded and J-beta primers. Using its own MiXCR run on the 5' RACE reads, TCRdb lists one record per CDR3 protein. The table has 1.5 million to 2 million distinct CDR3 sequences, around 35% seen once. Comments on this clonotype: The antigen is unknown.

Sequencing was performed on blood. This receptor was taken from a woman in her twenties or thirties in good health.

The CDR3 is CASSGIGERDSTDTQYF. The CDR3 DNA reads TGTGCCAGCAGCGGGATAGGGGAGCGGGACAGCACAGATACGCAGTATTTT. The V and J genes are TRBV2 and TRBJ2-3, with 7 bases aligning to TRBD2. With 6 bases clipped from V and 0 bases from J, the junction kept 12 bases outside the gene matches. Germline CDR1 reads SNHLY; CDR2 reads FYNNEI. There are 17 residues in the CDR3.